In this sample, the clone carrying this T cell receptor beta chain turned up many times. The antigen remains unidentified. The data originate from a study of CD8 T cells in ankylosing spondylitis. Study-wide findings and caveats: Ankylosing spondylitis blood appeared to carry a characteristic TCR beta motif of roughly 8 highly homologous variants. Prior literature has documented some motif variants in synovial fluid and blood from reactive arthritis. Reports say disease-linked clones showed up significantly more in matched ankylosing spondylitis synovial fluid.

Quantitative 5'-RACE with molecular barcodes produced the TCR beta libraries. TCRdb re-derived calls from the 5' RACE reads in MiXCR, one entry per CDR3 protein. In the table there are about 700,000 distinct CDR3 sequences, around 17% of which are singletons. There are 13 residues in the CDR3. The V end was cut by 1 base, the J end by 6 bases, with 7 bases between. The specimen sequenced was blood, either unsorted or a sorted T cell fraction (not recorded which). This chain joins TRBV12-3 or TRBV12-4 and TRBJ1-5; D gene unclear. The sequence derives from a male donor with ankylosing spondylitis. The CDR3 DNA reads TGTGCCAGCAGTTTAGGGTTGGGTCAGCCCCAGCATTTT. This gives the protein CASSLGLGQPQHF.